This TCR beta chain was documented in a study of CXCR3-negative and CXCR3-positive naive CD8 T cells. A note on this clonotype: Its cognate antigen is unknown.

CD45RO-CCR7+CD27+CD95- characterized naive CD8+ T cells. TRB cDNA libraries were made by UMI-labeled 5' RACE. No DNA is given; TCRdb re-called the 5' RACE reads and lists each CDR3 protein once. Here the sample table reports around 90,000 distinct CDR3 sequences. In germline, CDR1 is MNHEY, CDR2 SVGAGI. The CDR3 covers 13 residues. Broader study findings: CXCR3-negative naive cells had less hydrophobic TRB CDR3s than did CXCR3-positive naive cells. Memory cells diverged, while naive CXCR3-positive and CXCR3-negative cells had similar TRBV-TRBJ usage.

The J gene is TRBJ1-2, the V gene TRBV6-5; no DNA is available, so the TRBD1 call from TCRdb remains unchecked. Sequenced input: naive CXCR3- CD8+ T cells from blood. Subset denoted: CD45RO-CCR7+CD27+CD95- naive CD8+ T cells lacking CXCR3 (TNR3-). This TCR was sampled from a human donor in good health. Some clones in this sample may be carry-over from other donors' samples. CDR3 region: CASSSLGGRGYTF.